This T cell receptor (beta chain) was documented in a study of T-cell reconstitution after alpha-beta-depleted transplantation in children. Preparing the TCRbeta library involved the use of unique molecular identifiers. One entry per CDR3 protein, called by TCRdb with MiXCR from the PCR reads. The table lists 580,000 or so distinct CDR3 sequences, about 21% of them singletons. The V and J ends lost 3 bases and 7 bases, in that order; junction bases with no gene match: 7. Per germline, CDR1 SEHNR and CDR2 FQNEAQ (reference sequence). The CDR3 is 15 amino acids. Note on this clonotype: The antigen is undetermined.

Regarding the study as a whole: The origin of alpha-beta T cells about two months after transplant was reportedly several hundred expanded graft clones. Most T-cell counts and diversity one year after the transplant came from T cells that were newly produced.

The V and J genes are TRBV7-9 and TRBJ2-1; 9 nucleotides agree with TRBD2. This receptor was obtained from a boy under two years old who had a stem cell transplant for acute myeloid leukemia, so the T cells may come from the graft donor. The material was PBMCs, mostly from graft donor cells, obtained 360 days after TCRalphabeta/CD19-depleted stem cell transplant. The DNA of the CDR3 is TGTGCCAGCAGCTTTGCGGGGGGGCCTAATAATGAGCAGTTCTTC. Protein product: CASSFAGGPNNEQFF.